This T cell receptor (beta chain) was recorded in a study of naive and memory T cell subsets. The study, taken as a whole, reports: From naive to CM, EM and EMRA, diversity decreased and Gini increased. Clonotypes here are unpaired alpha or beta chain sequences.

The beta constant-region primer was an equimolar mix of two oligonucleotides covering TRBC1 and TRBC2. A 12-nucleotide UMI and the SP2 primer were added to the cDNA 3' end by oligonucleotide ligation. TCRdb re-derived calls from the UMI-ligation and nested PCR reads in MiXCR, one entry per CDR3 protein. The table lists 130,000 to 150,000 distinct CDR3 sequences, over 15% of them singletons. Per germline, CDR1 GTSNPN and CDR2 SVGIG (reference sequence). The CDR3 is made up of 11 amino acids. The V and J ends lost 2 bases and 3 bases respectively, with 5 bases between them. This clonotype was counted a few times. Antigen: not known.

This TCR derives from a human donor in good health. The sequenced material came from naive CD4+ T cells from blood. The chain is built from TRBV30 and TRBJ2-7; no reliable D call. This chain's CDR3 is CAWSQIYEQYF. The CDR3 DNA follows: TGTGCCTGGAGTCAGATCTACGAGCAGTACTTC.